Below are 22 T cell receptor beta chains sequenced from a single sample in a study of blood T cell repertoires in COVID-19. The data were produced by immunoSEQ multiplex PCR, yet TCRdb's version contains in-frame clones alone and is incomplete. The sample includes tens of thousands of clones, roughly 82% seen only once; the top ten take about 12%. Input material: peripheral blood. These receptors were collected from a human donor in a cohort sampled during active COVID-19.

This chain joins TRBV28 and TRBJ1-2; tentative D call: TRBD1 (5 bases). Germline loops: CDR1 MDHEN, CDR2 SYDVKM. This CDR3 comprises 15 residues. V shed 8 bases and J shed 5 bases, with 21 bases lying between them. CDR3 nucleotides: TGTGCCAGCTCCCCTGGAGGCACCGGGGGGTATGGCTACACCTTC. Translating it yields CASSPGGTGGYGYTF.

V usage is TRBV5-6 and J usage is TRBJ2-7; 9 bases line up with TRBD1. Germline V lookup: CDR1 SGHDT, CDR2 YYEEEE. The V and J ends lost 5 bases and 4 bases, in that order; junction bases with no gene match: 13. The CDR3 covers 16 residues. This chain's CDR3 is CASSRKQGALGYEQYF. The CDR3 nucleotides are TGTGCCAGCAGTCGAAAACAGGGGGCCCTAGGTTACGAGCAGTACTTC.

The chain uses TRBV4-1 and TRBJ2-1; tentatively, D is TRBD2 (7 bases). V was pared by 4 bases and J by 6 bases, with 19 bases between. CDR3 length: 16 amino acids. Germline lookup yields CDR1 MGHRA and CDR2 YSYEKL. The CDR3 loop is CASSPLGGAGPNEQFF. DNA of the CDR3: TGCGCCAGCAGCCCTCTTGGGGGGGCGGGCCCCAATGAGCAGTTCTTC.

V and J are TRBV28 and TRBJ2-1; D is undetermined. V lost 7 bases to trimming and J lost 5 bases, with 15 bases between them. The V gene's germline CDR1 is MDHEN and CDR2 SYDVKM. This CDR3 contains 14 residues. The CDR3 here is CASIGSLGHNEQFF. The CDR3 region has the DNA TGTGCCAGCATAGGTTCCCTAGGCCACAATGAGCAGTTCTTC.

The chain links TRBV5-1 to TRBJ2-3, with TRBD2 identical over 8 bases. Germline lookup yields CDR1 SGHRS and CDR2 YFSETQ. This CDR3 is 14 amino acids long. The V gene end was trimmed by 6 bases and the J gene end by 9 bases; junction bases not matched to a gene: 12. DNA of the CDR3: TGCGCCAGCACTGTGGGGACTAGTTCACAGACGCAGTATTTT. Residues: CASTVGTSSQTQYF. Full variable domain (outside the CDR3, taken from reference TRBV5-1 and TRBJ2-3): KAGVTQTPRYLIKTRGQQVTLSCSPISGHRSVSWYQQTPGQGLQFLFEYFSETQRNKGNFPGRFSGRQFSNSRSEMNVSTLELGDSALYLCASTVGTSSQTQYFGPGTRLTVL.

The CDR3 sequence is CASSLLGQPYNEQFF. CDR3 nucleotides: TGTGCCAGCAGCTTACTTGGACAGCCCTACAATGAGCAGTTCTTC. The chain is built from TRBV7-8 and TRBJ2-1, with D possibly matching TRBD1 (6 bases). The CDR3 spans 15 residues. Germline CDR1 is SGHVS and CDR2 is FQNEAQ. Trimming left V 2 bases short and J 2 bases short, with 10 bases between.

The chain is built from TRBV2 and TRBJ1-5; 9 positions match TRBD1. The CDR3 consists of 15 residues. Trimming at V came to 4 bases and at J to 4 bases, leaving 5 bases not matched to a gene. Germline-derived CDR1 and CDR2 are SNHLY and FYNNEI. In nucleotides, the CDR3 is TGTGCCAGCAGTGGGAACAGGGGGCGGAATCAGCCCCAGCATTTT. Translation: CASSGNRGRNQPQHF.

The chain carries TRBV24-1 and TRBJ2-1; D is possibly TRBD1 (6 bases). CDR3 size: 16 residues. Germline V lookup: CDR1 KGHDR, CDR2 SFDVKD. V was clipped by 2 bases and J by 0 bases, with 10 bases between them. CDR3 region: CATSDSGTSSYNEQFF. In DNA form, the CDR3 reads TGTGCCACCAGTGATTCCGGGACAAGCTCCTACAATGAGCAGTTCTTC.

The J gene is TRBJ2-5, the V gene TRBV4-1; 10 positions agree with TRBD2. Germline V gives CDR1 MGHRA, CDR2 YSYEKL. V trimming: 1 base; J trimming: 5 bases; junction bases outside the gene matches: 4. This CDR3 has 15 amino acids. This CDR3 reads CASSQASGGGETQYF. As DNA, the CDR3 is TGCGCCAGCAGCCAAGCTAGCGGGGGAGGGGAGACCCAGTACTTC.

CDR3 loop: CASSLVGQGYGYTF. The CDR3 region has the DNA TGTGCCAGCAGCTTGGTGGGACAGGGCTATGGCTACACCTTC. This chain uses TRBV5-4 with TRBJ1-2, with 9 bases matching TRBD1. With V trimmed by 0 bases and J by 4 bases, 1 base remained unmatched. This CDR3 contains 14 residues. The germline V gene has CDR1 SGHNT and CDR2 YYREEE (reference sequence). Supplemented by reference TRBV5-4 and TRBJ1-2, the full variable domain reads ETGVTQSPTHLIKTRGQQVTLRCSSQSGHNTVSWYQQALGQGPQFIFQYYREEENGRGNFPPRFSGLQFPNYSSELNVNALELDDSALYLCASSLVGQGYGYTFGSGTRLTVV.

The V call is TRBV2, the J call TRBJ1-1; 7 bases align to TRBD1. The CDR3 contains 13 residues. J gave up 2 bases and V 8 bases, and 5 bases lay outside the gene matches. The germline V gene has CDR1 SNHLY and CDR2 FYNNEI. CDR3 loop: CASEGQPNTEAFF. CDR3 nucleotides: TGTGCCAGCGAGGGACAGCCAAACACTGAAGCTTTCTTT.

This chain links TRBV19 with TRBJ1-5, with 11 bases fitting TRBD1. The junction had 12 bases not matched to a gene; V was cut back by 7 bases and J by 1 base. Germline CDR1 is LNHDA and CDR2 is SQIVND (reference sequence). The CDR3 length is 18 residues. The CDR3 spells CASKQPGQGVPSNQPQHF. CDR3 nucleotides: TGTGCCAGTAAACAGCCGGGACAGGGGGTCCCCAGCAATCAGCCCCAGCATTTT.

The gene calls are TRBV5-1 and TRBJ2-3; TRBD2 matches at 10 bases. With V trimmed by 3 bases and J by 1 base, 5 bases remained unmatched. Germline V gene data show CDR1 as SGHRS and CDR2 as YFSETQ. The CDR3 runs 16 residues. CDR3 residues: CASSSTSGVGTDTQYF. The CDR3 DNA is TGCGCCAGCAGCTCAACTAGCGGGGTAGGCACAGATACGCAGTATTTT.

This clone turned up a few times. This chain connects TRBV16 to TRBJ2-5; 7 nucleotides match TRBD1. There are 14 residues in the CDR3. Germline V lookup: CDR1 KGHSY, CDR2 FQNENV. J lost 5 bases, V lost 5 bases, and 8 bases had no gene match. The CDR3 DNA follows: TGTGCCAGCAGCTTGACAGGGACCCCCGAGACCCAGTACTTC. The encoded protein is CASSLTGTPETQYF.

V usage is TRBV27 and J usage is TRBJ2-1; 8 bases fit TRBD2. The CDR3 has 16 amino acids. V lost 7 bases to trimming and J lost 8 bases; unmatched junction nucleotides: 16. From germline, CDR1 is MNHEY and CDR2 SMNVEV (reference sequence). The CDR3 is CASTHITGTSTHEQFF. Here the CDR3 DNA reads TGTGCCAGCACCCACATTACCGGGACTAGTACCCATGAGCAGTTCTTC.

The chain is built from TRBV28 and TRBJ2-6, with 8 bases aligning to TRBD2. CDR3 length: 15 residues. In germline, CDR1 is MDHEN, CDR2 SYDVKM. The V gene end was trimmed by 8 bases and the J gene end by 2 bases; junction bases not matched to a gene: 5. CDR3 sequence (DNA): TGTGCCAGCGTCGGGGGGGCAGCTGGGGCCAACGTCCTGACTTTC. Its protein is CASVGGAAGANVLTF.

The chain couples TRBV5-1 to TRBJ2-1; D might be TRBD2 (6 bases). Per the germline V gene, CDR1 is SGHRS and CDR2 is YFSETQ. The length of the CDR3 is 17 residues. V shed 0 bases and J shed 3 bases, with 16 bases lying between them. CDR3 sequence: CASSLGSAGVHYNEQFF. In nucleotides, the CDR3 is TGCGCCAGCAGCTTGGGATCAGCGGGCGTACACTACAATGAGCAGTTCTTC.

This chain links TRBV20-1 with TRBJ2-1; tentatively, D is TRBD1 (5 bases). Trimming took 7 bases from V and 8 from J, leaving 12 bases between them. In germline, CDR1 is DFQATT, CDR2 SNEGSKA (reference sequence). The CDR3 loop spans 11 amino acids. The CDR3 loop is CSGWTIDEQFF. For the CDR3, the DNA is TGCAGTGGTTGGACAATCGATGAGCAGTTCTTC.

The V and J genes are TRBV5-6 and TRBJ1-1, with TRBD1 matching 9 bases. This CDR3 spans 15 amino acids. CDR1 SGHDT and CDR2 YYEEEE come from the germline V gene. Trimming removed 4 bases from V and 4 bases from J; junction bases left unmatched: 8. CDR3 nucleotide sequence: TGTGCCAGCAGCAGGAGGACAGGGGCCGGCACTGAAGCTTTCTTT. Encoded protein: CASSRRTGAGTEAFF.

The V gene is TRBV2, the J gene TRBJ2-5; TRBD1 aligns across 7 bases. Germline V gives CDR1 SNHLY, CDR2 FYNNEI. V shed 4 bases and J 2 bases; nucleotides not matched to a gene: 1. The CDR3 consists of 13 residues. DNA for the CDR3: TGTGCCAGCAGTGGGGGACAGCAAGAGACCCAGTACTTC. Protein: CASSGGQQETQYF.

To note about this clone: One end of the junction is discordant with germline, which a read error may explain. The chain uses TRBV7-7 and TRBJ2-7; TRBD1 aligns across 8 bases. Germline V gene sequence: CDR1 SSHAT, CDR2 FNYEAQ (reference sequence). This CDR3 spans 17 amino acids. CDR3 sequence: CASSRRGQGSRPYEQYF. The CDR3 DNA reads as TGTGCTAGCAGCCGCCGCGGACAGGGTTCGAGACCCTACGAGCAGTACTTC.

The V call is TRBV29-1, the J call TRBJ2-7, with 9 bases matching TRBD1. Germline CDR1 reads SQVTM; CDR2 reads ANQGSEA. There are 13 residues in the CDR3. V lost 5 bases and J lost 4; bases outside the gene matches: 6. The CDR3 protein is CSVPGQGTYEQYF. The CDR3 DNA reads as TGCAGCGTTCCGGGACAGGGCACTTACGAGCAGTACTTC.